This T cell receptor beta chain was sequenced during a study of cytomegalovirus exposure and HLA in healthy donors. Trimming took 6 bases from V and 3 from J, leaving 15 bases between them. The CDR3 has 15 amino acids. Germline-derived CDR1 and CDR2 are KGHSH and LQKENI. Findings of the study overall: Exclusion applied to some V segments, including TRBV6-2 and TRBV6-3, as they were indistinguishable.

PCR employed 60 Vbeta and 13 Jbeta primers. Here immunoSEQ multiplex PCR was the method, and the copy in TCRdb shows in-frame clones only, minus some. The sample consists of about 140,000 clones, more than 70% of them appearing once. Note on this clone: Antigen unknown.

Sequenced: PBMCs. The clonotype was recovered from a woman aged 40 to 55 in good health and CMV-seronegative. This chain connects TRBV18 to TRBJ1-3; D is possibly TRBD1 (6 bases). The CDR3 region is CASSPDSGVGNTIYF. CDR3 sequence (DNA): TGTGCCAGCTCCCCGGACAGTGGTGTTGGAAACACCATATATTTT.